Listed here are 28 T cell receptor beta chains from one sample, sequenced in a study of regulatory T cells in long-lasting Graves disease. Libraries of TCR beta came from iRepertoire HTBI primers plus Arm-PCR of CDR3 regions. Via MiXCR, TCRdb re-called the multiplex PCR reads, giving one row per CDR3 protein. The profile shows about 500,000 distinct CDR3 sequences, 16% of them singletons. Regarding time point: newly diagnosed GD, antithyroid drugs for less than 3 months. There was RNA extracted from PBMCs, and the TCR library was made from it. This sample also belongs to another study, concerning T cells in Graves' hyperthyroidism and ophthalmopathy.

Material: peripheral blood mononuclear cells (PBMCs), obtained at new diagnosis, from a patient treated with antithyroid drugs. These receptors were obtained from a man aged 35 to 55 with Graves disease.

The chain has TRBV24-1 and TRBJ1-6; D not resolved. The V end lost 1 base, the J end lost 8 bases, and 14 bases lay between the germline ends. The CDR3 is 16 residues long. Germline loops: CDR1 KGHDR, CDR2 SFDVKD. CDR3 DNA: TGTGCCACCAGTGATTTTAAAGGGAGGCCAGATTCACCCCTCCACTTT. It encodes CATSDFKGRPDSPLHF.

This clonotype was seen repeatedly, ten times or more. The rearrangement links TRBV5-1 to TRBJ2-1; D unclear. The CDR3 length is 15 residues. The V gene lost 6 bases and the J gene lost 4 bases, with 17 bases spanning the gap. The germline gives CDR1 SGHRS, CDR2 YFSETQ. The CDR3 region is CASIPTPGEYNEQFF. As DNA, the CDR3 is TGCGCCAGCATCCCGACCCCTGGGGAATACAATGAGCAGTTCTTC.

This clonotype occurred once. The chain carries TRBV11-2 and TRBJ2-1; TRBD2 matches 8 bases. The CDR3 is 14 amino acids. Losses at the gene ends were 4 bases for V and 8 bases for J; bases not matched to a gene: 7. Germline values: CDR1 SGHAT, CDR2 FQNNGV. The CDR3 loop reads CASSSGGFSYEQFF. The DNA for the CDR3 is TGTGCCAGCAGCTCGGGGGGGTTTTCGTATGAGCAGTTCTTC.

The sample holds many counts of this clonotype. This sequence joins TRBV28 and TRBJ2-7; no firm D call. Trimming took off 7 bases at V and 4 bases at J, with 14 bases between the two ends. This CDR3 comprises 13 residues. Germline V CDR1 and CDR2: MDHEN, SYDVKM. CDR3 coding DNA: TGTGCCAGCAACGACGGCCCTGGTTACGAGCAGTACTTC. Translated: CASNDGPGYEQYF.

This rearrangement joins TRBV19 to TRBJ2-3, with 10 bases fitting TRBD1. The CDR3 is made up of 15 amino acids. Trimming at V came to 11 bases and at J to 2 bases, leaving 10 bases not matched to a gene. Germline CDR1 reads LNHDA; CDR2 reads SQIVND (reference sequence). CDR3 residues: CASQWGQGITDTQYF. CDR3 sequence (DNA): TGTGCCTCCCAGTGGGGACAGGGGATCACAGATACGCAGTATTTT. The full variable domain, with the rest looked up from reference TRBV19 and TRBJ2-3, is DGGITQSPKYLFRKEGQNVTLSCEQNLNHDAMYWYRQDPGQGLRLIYYSQIVNDFQKGDIAEGYSVSREKKESFPLTVTSAQKNPTAFYLCASQWGQGITDTQYFGPGTRLTVL.

This clonotype was found many times. The chain couples TRBV3-1 to TRBJ2-5; no clear D. Trimming took off 4 bases at V and 3 bases at J, with 18 bases between the two ends. CDR1 and CDR2 (germline): LGHDT, YNNKEL (reference sequence). The CDR3 contains 16 residues. CDR3 in DNA: TGTGCCAGCAGCCCCCAGAACTACCACCTAGAAGAGACCCAGTACTTC. As protein: CASSPQNYHLEETQYF.

The sample holds a few counts of this clonotype. The V and J genes are TRBV29-1 and TRBJ2-2, with 10 bases identical to TRBD2. The length of the CDR3 is 12 residues. In germline, CDR1 is SQVTM, CDR2 ANQGSEA. V dropped 7 bases and J dropped 5; count of bases not matched to a gene: 1. Here the CDR3 DNA reads TGCAGCGCGACTAGCGGGACCGGGGAGCTGTTTTTT. Amino acids: CSATSGTGELFF.

This clonotype occurred many times. The chain couples TRBV18 to TRBJ2-3; D gene uncertain. V lost 2 bases and J lost 4, with 10 bases in between. Germline loops: CDR1 KGHSH, CDR2 LQKENI. This CDR3 region has 14 residues. The CDR3 loop reads CASSPYQAADTQYF. CDR3 bases: TGTGCCAGCTCACCATACCAGGCTGCAGATACGCAGTATTTT.

This clonotype was seen repeatedly, ten times or more. The rearrangement joins TRBV12-3 or TRBV12-4 to TRBJ2-3; 7 bases agree with TRBD2. This CDR3 spans 12 amino acids. The CDR3 nucleotides read TGTGCGAGTAGCGGGCACACAGATACGCAGTATTTT. Translation: CASSGHTDTQYF.

This clonotype was seen a few times. The genes are TRBV20-1 and TRBJ1-2; TRBD1 is a possible D gene (6 bases). Germline CDR1 DFQATT, CDR2 SNEGSKA (reference sequence). The CDR3 extends over 13 amino acids. V lost 6 bases to trimming and J lost 0 bases, with 11 bases between them. The CDR3 sequence: CSAIQGANYGYTF. The DNA for the CDR3 is TGCAGTGCAATACAGGGTGCTAACTATGGCTACACCTTC.

This clonotype was counted many times. The genes are TRBV15 and TRBJ1-2, with 7 bases lining up with TRBD1. The CDR3 runs to 14 residues. V was clipped by 1 base and J by 8 bases; unmatched bases: 7. CDR1 is LNHNV and CDR2 is YYDKDF in the germline V gene (reference sequence). The CDR3 reads CATSRARQGGGYTF. The CDR3 DNA follows: TGTGCCACCAGCAGAGCGAGACAGGGAGGGGGCTACACCTTC.

Points on this clonotype: Relative to the germline gene, one junction end is altered; a read error may explain this. The chain has TRBV5-1 and TRBJ2-3; TRBD1 matches 7 bases. The germline gives CDR1 SGHRS, CDR2 YFSETQ. This CDR3 is 15 amino acids long. For the CDR3, the DNA is TGTGCCAGCAGCACCAGGACAGGCCCTAGGGATACGCAGTATTTT. Translation: CASSTRTGPRDTQYF. Complete variable domain (other parts from reference TRBV5-1 and TRBJ2-3): KAGVTQTPRYLIKTRGQQVTLSCSPISGHRSVSWYQQTPGQGLQFLFEYFSETQRNKGNFPGRFSGRQFSNSRSEMNVSTLELGDSALYLCASSTRTGPRDTQYFGPGTRLTVL.

This clonotype is labeled as large (0.1 to 1%). This sequence joins TRBV7-3 and TRBJ1-4, with D hard to call. CDR1 and CDR2 from the germline V gene are SGHTA and FQGTGA. CDR3 length equals 12 residues. Trimming pared 6 bases from V and 7 bases from J, leaving 9 bases between. Here the CDR3 reads CASSYDTEKLFF. CDR3 nucleotides: TGTGCCAGCAGTTACGACACTGAAAAACTGTTTTTT.

The V gene is TRBV2, the J gene TRBJ2-2; 9 nucleotides align to TRBD2. With V trimmed by 4 bases and J by 0 bases, 3 bases remained unmatched. Germline lookup yields CDR1 SNHLY and CDR2 FYNNEI. The CDR3 covers 16 residues. The CDR3 is CASSATSGPNTGELFF. The CDR3 bases are TGTGCCAGCAGTGCGACTAGCGGACCGAACACCGGGGAGCTGTTTTTT.

The chain uses TRBV2 and TRBJ1-5; 8 nucleotides agree with TRBD1. J lost 0 bases, V lost 5 bases, and 9 bases had no gene match. The CDR3 totals 17 residues. Per the germline V gene, CDR1 is SNHLY and CDR2 is FYNNEI. The CDR3 reads CASSKTGGALSNQPQHF. The CDR3, as DNA: TGTGCCAGCAGTAAAACAGGGGGGGCACTTAGCAATCAGCCCCAGCATTTT.

A word on this clonotype: A much larger clone differs by one base, so this may be a read error. The genes are TRBV7-9 and TRBJ2-2; a possible D gene is TRBD2 (6 bases). Germline-derived CDR1 and CDR2 are SEHNR and FQNEAQ (reference sequence). The CDR3 extends over 18 amino acids. This CDR3 is CASSLRAQGGPNTGELLF. The CDR3 nucleotides are TGTGCCAGCAGCCTTAGGGCCCAGGGAGGCCCGAACACCGGGGAGCTGCTTTTT.

This clonotype has just a few counts. J is TRBJ2-1 and V is TRBV12-3 or TRBV12-4; TRBD1 aligns across 9 bases. V trimming: 5 bases; J trimming: 5 bases; junction bases outside the gene matches: 7. The CDR3 spans 15 residues. CDR3 nucleotides: TGTGCCAGCAGTCCAGGGACAGGGACCCACAATGAGCAGTTCTTC. Residues: CASSPGTGTHNEQFF.

This clonotype was observed a few times. The chain joins TRBV5-6 to TRBJ1-1; D is unclear. The CDR3 covers 12 residues. Trimming took 4 bases from V and 5 from J, leaving 9 bases between them. CDR1 SGHDT and CDR2 YYEEEE come from the germline V gene. The CDR3 loop reads CASSTRRTEAFF. As DNA, the CDR3 is TGTGCCAGCAGCACACGAAGGACTGAAGCTTTCTTT.

The gene calls are TRBV10-3 and TRBJ2-6; 10 bases are shared with TRBD1. Trimming at V came to 3 bases and at J to 0 bases, leaving 5 bases not matched to a gene. The CDR3 sequence is 18 residues long. Germline V lookup: CDR1 ENHRY, CDR2 SYGVKD. CDR3 DNA: TGTGCCATCAGTGATCCGGGACAGGGGTCCTCTGGGGCCAACGTCCTGACTTTC. Translation gives CAISDPGQGSSGANVLTF.

This clonotype was found many times. The chain carries TRBV2 and TRBJ1-2, with TRBD1 identical over 9 bases. This CDR3 comprises 15 residues. Germline V CDR1 and CDR2: SNHLY, FYNNEI. Germline trimming cut 0 bases from V and 12 bases from J; bases unmatched to any gene: 11. CDR3 residues: CASSEANRGRLADTF. DNA of the CDR3: TGTGCCAGCAGTGAAGCCAACAGGGGGCGACTGGCGGACACCTTC.

On this clonotype: Sequence at one end of the junction differs from germline and may be a read error. The J gene is TRBJ1-1, the V gene TRBV19; 7 bases fit TRBD1. This CDR3 has 12 amino acids. Per germline, CDR1 LNHDA and CDR2 SQIVND (reference sequence). The CDR3 is CAATDRKNEALF. The CDR3 DNA reads TGTGCCGCTACGGACAGGAAAAATGAAGCTCTCTTT.

There are a few counts of this clonotype. The CDR3 nucleotides read TGTGCCATCAGTGAGTTCCGGGACAGGGGGCTTAATGAGCAGTTCTTC. It codes for CAISEFRDRGLNEQFF. The chain is built from TRBV10-3 and TRBJ2-1; 12 bases agree with TRBD1. V lost 1 base, J lost 7 bases, and 5 bases stayed unmatched. Germline assignment: CDR1 ENHRY and CDR2 SYGVKD. CDR3 size: 16 residues.

This clonotype was recorded many times. This chain joins TRBV28 and TRBJ1-6, with 7 positions matching TRBD1. This CDR3 spans 17 amino acids. V was clipped by 4 bases and J by 6 bases; unmatched bases: 12. Germline CDR1 MDHEN, CDR2 SYDVKM. The CDR3 DNA is TGTGCCAGCAGTTCCCTAGGCGGGACAGATTTTAATTCACCCCTCCACTTT. Encoded protein: CASSSLGGTDFNSPLHF.

The sample holds many counts of this clonotype. The chain links TRBV7-9 to TRBJ2-1, with TRBD2 matching over 12 bases. With 0 bases clipped from V and 9 bases from J, the junction kept 9 bases outside the gene matches. The CDR3 has 17 residues. CDR1 and CDR2 (germline): SEHNR, FQNEAQ (reference sequence). CDR3 sequence reads: CASSLASSSGRAGEQFF. The CDR3 DNA is TGTGCCAGCAGCTTAGCCAGTTCTAGCGGGAGGGCGGGTGAGCAGTTCTTC.

This clonotype was seen only a few times. The CDR3 protein is CSARDRGGLGYTF. Written as DNA, the CDR3 is TGCAGTGCTAGAGATAGGGGCGGTCTTGGCTACACCTTC. J is TRBJ1-2 and V is TRBV20-1; D perhaps matches TRBD1 (5 bases). CDR3 size: 13 residues. The germline CDR1 and CDR2 sequences are DFQATT and SNEGSKA (reference sequence). The V end was cut by 0 bases, the J end by 7 bases, with 12 bases between.

This clonotype showed up many times. The gene calls are TRBV18 and TRBJ1-1; possibly TRBD1 for D (6 bases). With 6 bases removed from V and 6 bases from J, the gap between germline ends came to 20 bases. The CDR3 is made up of 15 amino acids. CDR1 is KGHSH, CDR2 LQKENI, per germline. The CDR3 reads CASSSSRGGTPEAFF. The CDR3 DNA is TGTGCCAGCTCGTCCTCCCGGGGCGGGACACCTGAAGCTTTCTTT.

The rearrangement links TRBV7-9 to TRBJ1-4, with 7 nucleotides matching TRBD1. The length of the CDR3 is 14 residues. The trim removed 5 bases at V and 8 bases at J, leaving 8 bases unmatched. The germline V gene has CDR1 SEHNR and CDR2 FQNEAQ (reference sequence). The CDR3 here is CASSVQGSREKLFF. In DNA form, the CDR3 reads TGTGCCAGCAGCGTACAGGGGTCGAGGGAAAAACTGTTTTTT.

The gene calls are TRBV28 and TRBJ1-3; unclear D gene. This CDR3 contains 14 residues. Germline-derived CDR1 and CDR2 are MDHEN and SYDVKM. The V end was cut by 8 bases, the J end by 2 bases, with 13 bases between. CDR3 nucleotide sequence: TGTGCCAGCTCATTTTCGCGGACTGGAAACACCATATATTTT. This sequence encodes CASSFSRTGNTIYF.